This T cell receptor beta chain was profiled in a study of shared clonotypes between healthy human individuals. Original handling: Junction-only immunoSEQ sequences carried no quality scores, so filtering differed. Data came from immunoSEQ multiplex PCR; TCRdb stores just in-frame clones and leaves some out. For V, J and clone size, that table is used; D and trimming come from the DNA. Of about 580,000 clones in the sample, roughly 98% were seen once. The naive CD8 population came from CD45RO-negative cells selected for CCR7, without terminally differentiated effector memory CD45RA+ cells. Deletions cut 6 bases from V and 7 bases from J, with 19 bases between. CDR3 size: 15 residues. Germline V gives CDR1 MNHEY, CDR2 SMNVEV (reference sequence).

The chain combines TRBV27 with TRBJ2-1; D gene unclear. Material: naive CD8+ T cells sorted from blood. The TCR sequence derives from a man aged 25-45 years in good health. The CDR3 DNA reads TGTGCCAGCAGCCCTTATGGGCCCTCCACAAATGAGCAGTTCTTC. Translation gives CASSPYGPSTNEQFF.